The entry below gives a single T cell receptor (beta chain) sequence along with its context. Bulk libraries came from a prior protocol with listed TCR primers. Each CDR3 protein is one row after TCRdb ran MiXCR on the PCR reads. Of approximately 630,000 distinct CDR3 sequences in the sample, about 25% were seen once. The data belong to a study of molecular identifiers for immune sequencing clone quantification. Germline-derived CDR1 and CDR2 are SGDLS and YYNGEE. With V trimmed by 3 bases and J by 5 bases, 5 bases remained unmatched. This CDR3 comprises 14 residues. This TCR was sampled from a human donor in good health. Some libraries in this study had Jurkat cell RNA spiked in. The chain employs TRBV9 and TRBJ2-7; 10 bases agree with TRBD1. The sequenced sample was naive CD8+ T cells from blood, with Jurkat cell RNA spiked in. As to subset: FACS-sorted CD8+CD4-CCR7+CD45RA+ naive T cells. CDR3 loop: CASSEGQGFDEQYF. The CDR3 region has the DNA TGTGCCAGCAGCGAGGGACAGGGGTTCGACGAGCAGTACTTC.